This record concerns one T cell receptor beta chain sequence. The data were obtained in a study of blood T cell repertoires in COVID-19. In germline, CDR1 is KGHSH, CDR2 LQKENI. This CDR3 spans 17 amino acids. V shed 1 base, J shed 1 base, and the junction held 8 bases outside the gene matches. Here immunoSEQ multiplex PCR was the method, and the copy in TCRdb shows in-frame clones only, minus some. Here the sample spans about 200,000 clones, about 80% being singletons. This receptor was obtained from a human donor with acute or convalescent COVID-19. The donor label of this sample is uncertain. V usage is TRBV18 and J usage is TRBJ1-1, with 8 positions matching TRBD1. Sequencing input: peripheral blood. CDR3 nucleotides: TGTGCCAGCTCACCACGGCAGGGGGCCCGAGAGAACACTGAAGCTTTCTTT. Translation: CASSPRQGARENTEAFF. Filled out from reference TRBV18 and TRBJ1-1, the complete variable domain reads NAGVMQNPRHLVRRRGQEARLRCSPMKGHSHVYWYRQLPEEGLKFMVYLQKENIIDESGMPKERFSAEFPKEGPSILRIQQVVRGDSAAYFCASSPRQGARENTEAFFGQGTRLTVV.